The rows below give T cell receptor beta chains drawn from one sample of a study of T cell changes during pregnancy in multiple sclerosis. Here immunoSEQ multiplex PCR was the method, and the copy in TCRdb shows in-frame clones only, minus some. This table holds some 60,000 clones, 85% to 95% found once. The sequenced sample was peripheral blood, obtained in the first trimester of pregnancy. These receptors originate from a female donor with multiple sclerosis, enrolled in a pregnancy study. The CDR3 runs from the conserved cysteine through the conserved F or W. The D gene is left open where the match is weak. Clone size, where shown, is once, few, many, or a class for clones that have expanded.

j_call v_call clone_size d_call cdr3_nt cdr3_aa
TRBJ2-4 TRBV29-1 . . TGCAGCGCGAAAACCCAGGGTTTGAGTGCCAAAAACATTCAGTACTTC CSAKTQGLSAKNIQYF
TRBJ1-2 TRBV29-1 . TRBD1 TGCAGCGTGCCCCGACAGGGGGCGAGGTATGGCTACACCTTC CSVPRQGARYGYTF
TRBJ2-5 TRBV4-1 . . TGCGCCAGCAGCCACCTCCTAGCATCCCAAGAGACCCAGTACTTC CASSHLLASQETQYF
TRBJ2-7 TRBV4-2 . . TGTGCCAGCAGCCCATCTGGAAGGGAGGCCTCCTACGAGCAGTACTTC CASSPSGREASYEQYF
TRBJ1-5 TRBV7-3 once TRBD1 TGTGCCAGCAGCCCCGGACAGGGAGGGCAGCCCCAGCATTTT CASSPGQGGQPQHF
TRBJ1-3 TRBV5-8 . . TGTGCCAGCAGCTGGAGCAGCTCTGGAAACACCATATATTTT CASSWSSSGNTIYF
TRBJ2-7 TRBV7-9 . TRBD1 TGTGCCAGCGTCCCCACCGGGACAGGAGGCAACGAGCAGTACTTC CASVPTGTGGNEQYF
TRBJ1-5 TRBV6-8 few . TGTGCCAGCAGTACATGGCAGCCCCAGCATTTT CASSTWQPQHF
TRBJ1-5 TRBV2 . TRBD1 TGTGCCGGGGGAAAAACAGGGGGCTATCAGCCCCAGCATTTT CAGGKTGGYQPQHF
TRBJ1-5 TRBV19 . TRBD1 TGTGCCAGTAGTATAATCCTCGGACAGGGAGGAAAGCCCCAGCATTTT CASSIILGQGGKPQHF
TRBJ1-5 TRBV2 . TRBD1 TGTGCCAGCTTACAGGGGAATACTCAGCCCCAGCATTTT CASLQGNTQPQHF
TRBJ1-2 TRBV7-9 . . TGTGCCAGCAGGGACAGCCAAACCTATGGCTACACCTTC CASRDSQTYGYTF
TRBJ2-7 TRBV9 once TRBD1 TGTGCCAGCAGCGTAGAAACGGGACAGGGCTACGAGCAGTACTTC CASSVETGQGYEQYF
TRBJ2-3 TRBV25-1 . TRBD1 TGTGCCAGCAGTGCCTTAGGACAGGGTCCCGATACGCAGTATTTT CASSALGQGPDTQYF
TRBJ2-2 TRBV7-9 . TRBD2 TGTGCCAGCAGCTTAGCGCCAGCGGGGGCGACCGGGGAGCTGTTTTTT CASSLAPAGATGELFF
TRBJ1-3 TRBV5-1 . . TGCGCCAGCAGCTTGGGTCTGGACAGACCTGGAAACACCATATATTTT CASSLGLDRPGNTIYF
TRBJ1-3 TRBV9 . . TGTGCCAGCAGCGTGGGACTACAGGGAAACACCATATATTTT CASSVGLQGNTIYF
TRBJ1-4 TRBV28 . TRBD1 TGTGCCAGCAGTTTACCCCCACAGGGGGGAATGTATGATGAAAAACTGTTTTTT CASSLPPQGGMYDEKLFF
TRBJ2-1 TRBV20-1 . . TGCAGTGCTAGAAATGGCGGTAAGCAGTTCTTC CSARNGGKQFF
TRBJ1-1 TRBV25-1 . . TGTGCCAGCTGCCCGGCAGGGGAGATGAACACTGAAGCTTTCTTT CASCPAGEMNTEAFF
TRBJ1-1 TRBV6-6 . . TGTGCCAGCAGTTACTCGGCGGCAAACACTGAAGCTTTCTTT CASSYSAANTEAFF
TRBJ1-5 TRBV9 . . TGTGCCAGCAGCGTAGCTTCGGGAACTCAGCCCCAGCATTTT CASSVASGTQPQHF
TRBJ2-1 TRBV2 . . TGTGCCAGCAGGGCCCCCGGGACTGGCTACAATGAGCAGTTCTTC CASRAPGTGYNEQFF
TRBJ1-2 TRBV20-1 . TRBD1 TGCAGCGCCAAGGGACAGGACAACACCTTC CSAKGQDNTF
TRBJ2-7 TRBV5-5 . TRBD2 TGTGCCGGGGGGGGGACGCACGAGCAGTACTTC CAGGGTHEQYF
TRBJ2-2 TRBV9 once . TGTGCCAGCAGGGGGCCAAACACCGGGGAGCTGTTTTTT CASRGPNTGELFF
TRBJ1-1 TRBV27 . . TGTGCCAGCAGCTTGGCGCCGGGGGTGAACACTGAAGCTTTCTTT CASSLAPGVNTEAFF
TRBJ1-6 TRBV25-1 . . TGTGCCAGCAGTGTATCACAGGGAATTCGGAATTCACCCCTCCACTTT CASSVSQGIRNSPLHF
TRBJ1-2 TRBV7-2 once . TGTGCCAGCAGCCCCAGGCAGGGTGACCTCTATGGCTACACCTTC CASSPRQGDLYGYTF
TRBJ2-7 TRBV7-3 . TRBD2 TGTGCCAGCAGCTTAATGGCGGGGGGGCACTACGAGCAGTACTTC CASSLMAGGHYEQYF
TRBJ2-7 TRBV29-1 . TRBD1 TGCAGCGTTGAAAGTTGGGACAGGGGATCAGAGCAGTACTTC CSVESWDRGSEQYF
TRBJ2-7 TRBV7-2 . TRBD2 TGTGCCAGCAGCCTCCTAGGACTAGCGAGCTCCTACGAGCAGTACTTC CASSLLGLASSYEQYF
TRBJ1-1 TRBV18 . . TGTGCCAGCTCACCGGACTTGAACACTGAAGCTTTCTTT CASSPDLNTEAFF
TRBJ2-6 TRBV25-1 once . TGTGCTACAGGTCCCTCTGGGGCCAACGTCCTGACTTTC CATGPSGANVLTF
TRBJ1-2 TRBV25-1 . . TGTGCCAGCCGTCCCGTGGACTCCTATGGCTACACCTTC CASRPVDSYGYTF
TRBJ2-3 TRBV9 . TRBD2 TGTGCCAGCAGCGGACCGGGACTAGCGGGGGCGGGGGATACGCAGTATTTT CASSGPGLAGAGDTQYF
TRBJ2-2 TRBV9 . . TGTGCCAGCAGCGTAGCCCACAGTTACACCGGGGAGCTGTTTTTT CASSVAHSYTGELFF
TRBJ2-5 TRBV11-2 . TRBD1 TGTGCCAGCAGCCCGATGGACAGGCGAAGGGAGACCCAGTACTTC CASSPMDRRRETQYF
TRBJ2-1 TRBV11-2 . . TGTGCCAGCAGCCCCCGGAGTCCGCCCTACAATGAGCAGTTCTTC CASSPRSPPYNEQFF
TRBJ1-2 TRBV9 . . TGTGCCAGCAGCGTGGAGGGGATAGCTAACTATGGCTACACCTTC CASSVEGIANYGYTF
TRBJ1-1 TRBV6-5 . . TGTGCCAGCAGTTCTGGGACAGAAGCTTTCTTT CASSSGTEAFF